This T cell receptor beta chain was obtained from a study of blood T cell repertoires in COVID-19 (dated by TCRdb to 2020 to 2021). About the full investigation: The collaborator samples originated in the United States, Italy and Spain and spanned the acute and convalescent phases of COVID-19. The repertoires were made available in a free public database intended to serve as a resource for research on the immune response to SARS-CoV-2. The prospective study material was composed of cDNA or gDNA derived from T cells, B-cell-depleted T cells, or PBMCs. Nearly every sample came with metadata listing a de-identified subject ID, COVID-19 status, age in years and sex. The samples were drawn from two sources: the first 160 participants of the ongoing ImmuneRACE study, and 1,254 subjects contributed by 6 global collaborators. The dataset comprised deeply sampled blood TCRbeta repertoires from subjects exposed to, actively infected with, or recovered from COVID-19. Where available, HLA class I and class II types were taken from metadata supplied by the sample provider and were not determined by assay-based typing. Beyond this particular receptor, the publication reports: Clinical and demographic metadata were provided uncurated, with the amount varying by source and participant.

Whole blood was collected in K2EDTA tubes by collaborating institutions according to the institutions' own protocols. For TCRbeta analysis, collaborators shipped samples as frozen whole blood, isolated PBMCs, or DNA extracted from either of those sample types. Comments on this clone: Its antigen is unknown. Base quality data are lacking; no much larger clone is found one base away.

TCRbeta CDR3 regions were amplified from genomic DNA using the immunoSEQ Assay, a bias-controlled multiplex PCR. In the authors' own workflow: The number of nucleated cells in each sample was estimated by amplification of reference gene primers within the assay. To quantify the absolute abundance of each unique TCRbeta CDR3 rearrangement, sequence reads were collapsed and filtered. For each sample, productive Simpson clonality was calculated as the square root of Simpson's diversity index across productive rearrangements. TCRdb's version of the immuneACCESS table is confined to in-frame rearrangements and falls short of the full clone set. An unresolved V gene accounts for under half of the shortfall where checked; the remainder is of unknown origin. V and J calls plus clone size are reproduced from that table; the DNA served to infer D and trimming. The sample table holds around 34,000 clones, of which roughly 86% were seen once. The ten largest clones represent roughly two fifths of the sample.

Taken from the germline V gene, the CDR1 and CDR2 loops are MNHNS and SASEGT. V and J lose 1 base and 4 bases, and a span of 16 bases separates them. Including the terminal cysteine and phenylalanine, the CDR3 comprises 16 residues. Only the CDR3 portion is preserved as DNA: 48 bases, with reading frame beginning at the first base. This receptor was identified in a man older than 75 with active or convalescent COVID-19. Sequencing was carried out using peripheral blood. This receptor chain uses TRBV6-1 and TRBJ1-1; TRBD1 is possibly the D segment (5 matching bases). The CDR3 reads CASSEGVGGEVTEAFF. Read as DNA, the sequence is TGTGCCAGCAGTGAAGGGGTAGGAGGGGAGGTCACTGAAGCTTTCTTT.